These T cell receptor beta chains were read from a single sample in a study of Ad26.COV2.S vaccination and SARS-CoV-2 variants. Repertoires were generated with immunoSEQ multiplex PCR, while TCRdb's copy carries only in-frame clones and drops some. The sample carries about 400,000 clones, about nine tenths recorded once. Sequenced material: peripheral blood, taken in a trial of Ad26.COV2.S vaccine versus placebo. Source of these receptors: a person between 18 and 59 years old who received the Ad26.COV2.S COVID-19 vaccine or a placebo. The CDR3 runs from the conserved cysteine through the conserved F or W. Clone size is not always given. Where it is, it says once, few, many or a class for expanded clones.

>.|TRBV6-5|TRBJ1-2
CASSYGPRYGYTF
>.|TRBV28|TRBJ2-3
CASSVSTDTQYF
>once|TRBV19|TRBJ1-5
CASSLWTGGVGNQPQHF
>.|TRBV5-1|TRBJ2-2
CASSFWTSGNTGELFF
>.|TRBV3-1/TRBV3-2|TRBJ1-3
CASSQRGAQRSSGNTIYF
>.|TRBV7-2|TRBJ2-7
CASSSHTAGRYEQYF
>.|TRBV28|TRBJ1-4
CAIRANEKLFF
>.|TRBV30|TRBJ2-1
CAWSGTGVSYNEQFF
>.|TRBV15|TRBJ2-3
CATSRADTQYF
>.|TRBV7-9|TRBJ1-6
CASGGEGGGYSPLHF
>.|TRBV7-2|TRBJ2-4
CASSLDGRSHIQYF
>.|TRBV3-1/TRBV3-2|TRBJ1-3
CASSGRGGGNTIYF
>.|TRBV11-3|TRBJ2-3
CASTIAGGQDTQYF
>few|TRBV7-9|TRBJ1-2
CASSSFRNYGYTF
>.|TRBV5-1|TRBJ2-1
CASSLVLANEQFF
>.|TRBV6-2/TRBV6-3|TRBJ2-2
CASSYNTGELFF
>once|TRBV30|TRBJ2-7
CAWSVRIGTESYEQYF
>.|TRBV28|TRBJ2-3
CASPPGLAESTDTQYF
>once|TRBV5-6|TRBJ1-5
CASSSGSSNQPQHF
>.|TRBV11-3|TRBJ1-3
CASSSRDDSGNTIYF
>.|TRBV19|TRBJ2-2
CASSPSGVSTGELFF
>.|TRBV5-4|TRBJ1-2
CASSRDSYYGYTF
>.|TRBV27|TRBJ2-3
CASSRRDRDTDTQYF
>.|TRBV13|TRBJ2-4
CASSSRRRIIQYF
>.|TRBV5-4|TRBJ2-2
CASSESTSGRANTGELFF
>.|TRBV15|TRBJ2-2
CATSRDMGAVTGELFF
>.|TRBV27|TRBJ2-2
CASSFPPPNTGELFF
>.|TRBV28|TRBJ1-4
CASSLLGEREKLFF